A selection of T cell receptor beta chains follows, all from one sample in a study of technical replicates of blood from a few donors. The protocol was immunoSEQ multiplex PCR, while the TCRdb copy is restricted to in-frame clones and leaves out a portion. The data contain 50,000 to 70,000 clones, 80% to 95% of them singletons. The sample consisted of PBMCs. The receptors were sampled from a human donor in good health. Some clones in this sample may be carry-over from other donors' samples. Both conserved end residues are part of each CDR3. The D gene is left open where the match is weak. Clone size is not always given. Where it is, it says once, few, many or a class for expanded clones.

>TRBJ1-2|14|TRBV7-9|NA|NA
TGTGCCAGCAGCTTACGGGAGGACCTCTATGGCTACACCTTC
CASSLREDLYGYTF
>TRBJ1-2|14|TRBV4-1|TRBD1|NA
TGCGCCAGCAGCCAGGGGACAGGGGTTGGTGGCTACACCTTC
CASSQGTGVGGYTF
>TRBJ1-6|15|TRBV7-9|NA|large
TGTGCCACCCACGGTCCGACAGCCATTAATTCACCCCTCCACTTT
CATHGPTAINSPLHF
>TRBJ1-6|18|TRBV4-1|NA|NA
TGCGCCAGCAGCCAACGCCTGTATGGCGGATCCTATAATTCACCCCTCCACTTT
CASSQRLYGGSYNSPLHF
>TRBJ2-2|14|TRBV4-1|NA|NA
TGCGCCAGCAGCCAAGATTGGGCGAGCCGGGAGCTGTTTTTT
CASSQDWASRELFF
>TRBJ2-4|14|TRBV11-2|TRBD1|once
TGTGCCAGCAGCTCTCGGGACAGGGCTGGGATTCAGTACTTC
CASSSRDRAGIQYF
>TRBJ1-1|14|TRBV11-2|TRBD1|NA
TGTGCCAGCAGCTTTAGACAGGGATGGGCTGAAGCTTTCTTT
CASSFRQGWAEAFF
>TRBJ2-1|16|TRBV6-1|TRBD2|NA
TGTGCCAGCAGTGGAAGTATAGCGGGAGGCTCCAATGAGCAGTTCTTC
CASSGSIAGGSNEQFF
>TRBJ2-7|14|TRBV11-3|TRBD2|NA
TGTGCCAGCAGCTTGGCGGGAGGCTCCTACGAGCAGTACTTC
CASSLAGGSYEQYF
>TRBJ2-7|14|TRBV15|TRBD1|NA
TGTGCCACCAGTGCGGACAGGGGCGTCTACGAGCAGTACTTC
CATSADRGVYEQYF
>TRBJ1-1|15|TRBV2|NA|NA
TGTGCCAGCAGTGAAGCCTGGACGGGGGGGCCTGAAGCTTTCTTT
CASSEAWTGGPEAFF
>TRBJ2-6|16|TRBV4-2|TRBD1|NA
TGTGCCAGCAGCCCGGGACAGACCTCTGGGGCCAACGTCCTGACTTTC
CASSPGQTSGANVLTF
>TRBJ1-6|17|TRBV27|NA|few
TGTGCCAGCAGTACCCGACTGCTAACAACTTATAATTCACCCCTCCACTTT
CASSTRLLTTYNSPLHF
>TRBJ1-2|16|TRBV4-2|TRBD1|NA
TGTGCCAGCAGCCGATCCTTCGACAGGGATGAGGGTGGCTACACCTTC
CASSRSFDRDEGGYTF
>TRBJ1-1|14|TRBV5-1|TRBD1|NA
TGCGCCAGCAGCCCCGGGACAGCAGACACTGAAGCTTTCTTT
CASSPGTADTEAFF
>TRBJ2-7|16|TRBV27|TRBD2|NA
TGTGCCAGCACCGCCACGGGGGCTAGCGGGGTTTGGGAGCAGTACTTC
CASTATGASGVWEQYF
>TRBJ1-1|14|TRBV27|NA|NA
TGTGCCAGCAGTTCCTTACAGGGTAGCACTGAAGCTTTCTTT
CASSSLQGSTEAFF
>TRBJ1-1|15|TRBV12-5|NA|NA
TGTGCTAGTGGTTCCGCTTCTGGCATGAACACTGAAGCTTTCTTT
CASGSASGMNTEAFF
>TRBJ1-2|13|TRBV1|NA|NA
TGCACCAGCAGCACCCGACACGACTATGGCTACACCTTC
CTSSTRHDYGYTF
>TRBJ2-7|16|TRBV6-6|TRBD1|NA
TGTGCCAGCAGTTACTTACAGGGGGCTCGATCCCCCGAGCAGTACTTC
CASSYLQGARSPEQYF
>TRBJ1-1|15|TRBV5-1|NA|NA
TGCGCCAGCAGCTTCGGGACACTGGGGAACACTGAAGCTTTCTTT
CASSFGTLGNTEAFF
>TRBJ2-3|14|TRBV11-1|NA|NA
TGTGCCAGCAGCTTAGAGTACGGGGAAGATACGCAGTATTTT
CASSLEYGEDTQYF
>TRBJ1-2|14|TRBV4-1|TRBD1|once
TGCGCCAGCAGCAAAGGGACAGAGACCTATGGCTACACCTTC
CASSKGTETYGYTF
>TRBJ2-2|15|TRBV18|TRBD2|NA
TGTGCCAGCTCACCAGGGACTAGCGGGGCCGGGGAGCTGTTTTTT
CASSPGTSGAGELFF
>TRBJ2-5|16|TRBV4-1|TRBD2|NA
TGCGCCAGCAGCCCGACTAGCGGGGGGGCTCAAGAGACCCAGTACTTC
CASSPTSGGAQETQYF
>TRBJ2-2|15|TRBV30|NA|few
TGTGCCTGGAGTGTACAGGGACGGGACACCGGGGAGCTGTTTTTT
CAWSVQGRDTGELFF
>TRBJ2-3|14|TRBV6-5|TRBD1|NA
TGTGCCAGCAGTCGGACAGGAAGCACAGATACGCAGTATTTT
CASSRTGSTDTQYF
>TRBJ2-5|13|TRBV30|NA|NA
TGTGCCTGGAGTGTTAACAGGGATGGGACCCAGTACTTC
CAWSVNRDGTQYF
>TRBJ1-1|15|TRBV12-2|NA|NA
TGTGCAAGTCGCTTGGCTCGGCAGGGTAGAACTGAAGCTTTCTTT
CASRLARQGRTEAFF
>TRBJ1-1|13|TRBV30|TRBD1|few
TGTGCCTGGGGACAGGGGGCGCGTACTGAAGCTTTCTTT
CAWGQGARTEAFF
>TRBJ2-3|16|TRBV5-1|NA|NA
TGCGCCAGCAGCGTGGTATGGGGCGCGGGAACAGATACGCAGTATTTT
CASSVVWGAGTDTQYF
>TRBJ2-2|14|TRBV7-9|NA|NA
TGTGCCAGCAGCGGGTCAGGGAACACCGGGGAGCTGTTTTTT
CASSGSGNTGELFF
>TRBJ2-5|16|TRBV30|TRBD2|NA
TGTGCCTGCGATAGGACTAGCGGGAGGACTTTAGAGACCCAGTACTTC
CACDRTSGRTLETQYF
>TRBJ1-1|17|TRBV5-6|NA|NA
TGTGCCAGCAGCTTTAGGGCGGGCGCCATAAAGAACACTGAAGCTTTCTTT
CASSFRAGAIKNTEAFF
>TRBJ2-1|13|TRBV29-1|NA|NA
TGCAGCGGAACCTCCGGGACATTCGGTGAGCAGTTCTTC
CSGTSGTFGEQFF
>TRBJ2-1|15|TRBV9|NA|NA
TGTGCCAGCAGCGTAGCGGGACACTCCTACAATGAGCAGTTCTTC
CASSVAGHSYNEQFF
>TRBJ2-7|12|TRBV29-1|NA|NA
TGCAGCGTTGCAAGGGACACCCACGAGCAGTACTTC
CSVARDTHEQYF
>TRBJ2-5|15|TRBV4-1|TRBD2|NA
TGCGCCAGCAGCCAATCGGCGACTAGCGTTGAGACCCAGTACTTC
CASSQSATSVETQYF
>TRBJ2-7|14|TRBV7-9|TRBD1|NA
TGTGCCAGCGATGCGGGGACAGGGGCCTACGAGCAGTACTTC
CASDAGTGAYEQYF
>TRBJ2-3|15|TRBV7-3|TRBD2|NA
TGTGCCAGCAGCACCCGAGGGAGGGACACAGATACGCAGTATTTT
CASSTRGRDTDTQYF
>TRBJ1-1|17|TRBV4-1|TRBD1|NA
TGCGCCAGCAGCCAAGATCTCGGAAGGGGGCGTCGCGCTGAAGCTTTCTTT
CASSQDLGRGRRAEAFF
>TRBJ2-5|14|TRBV11-2|NA|NA
TGTGCCAGCAGCTTAGTGGGCGGGGGCGAGACCCAGTACTTC
CASSLVGGGETQYF
>TRBJ1-1|11|TRBV18|TRBD1|NA
TGTGCCAGCTCACGGGACAGGAGGTCTTTCTTT
CASSRDRRSFF
>TRBJ2-1|14|TRBV5-1|TRBD1|NA
TGCGCCAGCAGCTTGATGAGGGGACAGGGCGGGCAGTTCTTC
CASSLMRGQGGQFF